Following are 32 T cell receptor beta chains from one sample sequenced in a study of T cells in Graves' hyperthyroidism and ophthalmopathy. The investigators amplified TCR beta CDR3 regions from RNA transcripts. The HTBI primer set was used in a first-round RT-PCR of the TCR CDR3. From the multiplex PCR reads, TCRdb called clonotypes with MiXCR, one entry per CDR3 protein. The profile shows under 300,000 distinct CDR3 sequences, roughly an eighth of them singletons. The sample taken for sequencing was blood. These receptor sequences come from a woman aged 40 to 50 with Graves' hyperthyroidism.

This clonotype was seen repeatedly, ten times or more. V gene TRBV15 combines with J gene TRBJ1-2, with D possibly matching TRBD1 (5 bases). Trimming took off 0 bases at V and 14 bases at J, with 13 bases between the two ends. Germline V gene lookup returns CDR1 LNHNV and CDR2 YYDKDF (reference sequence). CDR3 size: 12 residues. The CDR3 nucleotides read TGTGCCACCAGCAGAGATAGGAGGGGAAAAACCTTC. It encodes CATSRDRRGKTF. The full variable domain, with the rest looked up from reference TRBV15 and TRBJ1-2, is DAMVIQNPRYQVTQFGKPVTLSCSQTLNHNVMYWYQQKSSQAPKLLFHYYDKDFNNEADTPDNFQSRRPNTSFCFLDIRSPGLGDTAMYLCATSRDRRGKTFGSGTRLTVV.

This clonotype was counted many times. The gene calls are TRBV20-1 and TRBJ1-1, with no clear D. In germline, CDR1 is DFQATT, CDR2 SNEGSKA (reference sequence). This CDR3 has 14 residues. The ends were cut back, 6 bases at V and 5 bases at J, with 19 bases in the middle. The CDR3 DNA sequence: TGCAGTGCCGCTCGGGCTACGGGATGGACTGAAGCTTTCTTT. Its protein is CSAARATGWTEAFF.

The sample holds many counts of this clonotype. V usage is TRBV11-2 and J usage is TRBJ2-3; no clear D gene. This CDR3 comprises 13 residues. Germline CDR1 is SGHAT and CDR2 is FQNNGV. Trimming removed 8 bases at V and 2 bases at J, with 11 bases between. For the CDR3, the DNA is TGTGCCAGCGTCCCTGGCTTCACAGATACGCAGTATTTT. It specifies CASVPGFTDTQYF.

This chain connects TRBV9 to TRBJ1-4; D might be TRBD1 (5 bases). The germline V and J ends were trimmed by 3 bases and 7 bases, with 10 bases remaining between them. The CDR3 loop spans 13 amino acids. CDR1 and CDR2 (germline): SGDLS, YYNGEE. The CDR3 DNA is TGTGCCAGCAGCGGGACAAGCGGTGAAAAACTGTTTTTT. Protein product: CASSGTSGEKLFF.

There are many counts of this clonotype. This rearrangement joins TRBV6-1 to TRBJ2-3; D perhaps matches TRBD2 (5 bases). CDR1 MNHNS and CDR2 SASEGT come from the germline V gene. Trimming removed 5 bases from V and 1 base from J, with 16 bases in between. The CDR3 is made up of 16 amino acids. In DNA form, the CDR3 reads TGTGCCAGCAGTTTACCGGGTAGTAGCGGCACAGATACGCAGTATTTT. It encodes CASSLPGSSGTDTQYF.

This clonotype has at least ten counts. In nucleotides, the CDR3 is TGCAGTGCCGTGGGGCTAGCGGGAGTCGATACGCAGTATTTT. Its protein is CSAVGLAGVDTQYF. The chain carries TRBV20-1 and TRBJ2-3; 10 bases fit TRBD2. The V and J ends lost 6 bases and 6 bases, in that order; junction bases with no gene match: 9. The germline V gene has CDR1 DFQATT and CDR2 SNEGSKA (reference sequence). The CDR3 is 14 amino acids.

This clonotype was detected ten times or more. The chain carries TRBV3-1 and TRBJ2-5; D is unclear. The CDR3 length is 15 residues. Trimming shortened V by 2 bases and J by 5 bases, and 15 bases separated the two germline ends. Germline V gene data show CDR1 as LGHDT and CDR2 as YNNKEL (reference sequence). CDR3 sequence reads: CASSQNARTGETQYF. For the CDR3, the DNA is TGTGCCAGCAGCCAAAATGCCCGAACTGGGGAGACCCAGTACTTC.

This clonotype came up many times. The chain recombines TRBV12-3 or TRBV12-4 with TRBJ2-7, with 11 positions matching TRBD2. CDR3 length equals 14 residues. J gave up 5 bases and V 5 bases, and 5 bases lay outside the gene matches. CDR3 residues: CASSPSGRTDEQYF. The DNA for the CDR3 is TGTGCCAGCAGTCCTAGCGGGAGGACCGACGAGCAGTACTTC.

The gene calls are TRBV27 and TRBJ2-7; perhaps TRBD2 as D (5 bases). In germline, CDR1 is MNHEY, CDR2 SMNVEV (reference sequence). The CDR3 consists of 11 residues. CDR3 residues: CAVLFGGEQYF. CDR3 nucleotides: TGTGCAGTCCTTTTTGGCGGGGAGCAGTACTTC.

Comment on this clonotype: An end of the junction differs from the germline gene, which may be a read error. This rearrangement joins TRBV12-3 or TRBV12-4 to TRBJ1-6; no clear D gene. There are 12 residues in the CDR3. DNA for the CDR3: TGTGCCGGCAGAGCCCGCCATGCACCCCTCCACTTT. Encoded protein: CAGRARHAPLHF.

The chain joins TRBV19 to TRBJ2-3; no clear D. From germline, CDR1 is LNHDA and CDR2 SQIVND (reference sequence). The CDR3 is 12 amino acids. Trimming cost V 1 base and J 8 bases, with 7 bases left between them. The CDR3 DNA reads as TGTGCCAGTAGTATAGCCCTAGGTACGCAGTATTTT. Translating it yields CASSIALGTQYF.

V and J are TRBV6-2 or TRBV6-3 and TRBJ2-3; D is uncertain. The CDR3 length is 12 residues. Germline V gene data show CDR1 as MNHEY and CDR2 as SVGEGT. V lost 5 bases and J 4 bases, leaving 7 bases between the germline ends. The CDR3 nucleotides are TGTGCCAGCAGTCGCGTCCCAGATACGCAGTATTTT. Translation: CASSRVPDTQYF.

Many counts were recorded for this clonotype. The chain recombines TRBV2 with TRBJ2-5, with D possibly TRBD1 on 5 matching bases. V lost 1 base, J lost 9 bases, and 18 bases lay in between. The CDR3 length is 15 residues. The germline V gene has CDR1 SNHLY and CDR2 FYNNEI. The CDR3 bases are TGTGCCAGCAGTGAAGTCCGGACGGACAACTCGCCCCAGTACTTC. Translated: CASSEVRTDNSPQYF.

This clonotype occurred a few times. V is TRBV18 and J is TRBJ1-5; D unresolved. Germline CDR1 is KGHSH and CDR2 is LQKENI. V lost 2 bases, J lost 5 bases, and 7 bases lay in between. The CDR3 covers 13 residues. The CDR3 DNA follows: TGTGCCAGCTCACCATGGGATGATCAGCCCCAGCATTTT. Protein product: CASSPWDDQPQHF.

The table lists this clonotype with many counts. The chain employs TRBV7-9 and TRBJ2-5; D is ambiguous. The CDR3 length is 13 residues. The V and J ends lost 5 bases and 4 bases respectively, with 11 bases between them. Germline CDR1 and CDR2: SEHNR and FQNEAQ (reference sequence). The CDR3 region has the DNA TGTGCCAGCAGCCCCCTAAATAGAGAGACCCAGTACTTC. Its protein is CASSPLNRETQYF.

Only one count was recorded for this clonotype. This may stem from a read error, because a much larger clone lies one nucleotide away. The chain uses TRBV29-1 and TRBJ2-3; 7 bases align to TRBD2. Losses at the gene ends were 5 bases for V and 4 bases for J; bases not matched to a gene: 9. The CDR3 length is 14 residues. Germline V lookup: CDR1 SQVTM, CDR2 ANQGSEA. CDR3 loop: CSVTSSGGADTQYF. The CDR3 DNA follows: TGCAGCGTTACATCGTCGGGAGGCGCAGATACGCAGTATTTT.

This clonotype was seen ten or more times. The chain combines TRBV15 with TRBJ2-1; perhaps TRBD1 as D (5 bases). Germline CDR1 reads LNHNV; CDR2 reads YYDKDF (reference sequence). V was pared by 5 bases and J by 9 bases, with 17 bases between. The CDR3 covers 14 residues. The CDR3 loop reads CATSWGRALTEQFF. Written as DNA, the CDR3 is TGTGCCACCAGCTGGGGCCGGGCGTTGACTGAGCAGTTCTTC.

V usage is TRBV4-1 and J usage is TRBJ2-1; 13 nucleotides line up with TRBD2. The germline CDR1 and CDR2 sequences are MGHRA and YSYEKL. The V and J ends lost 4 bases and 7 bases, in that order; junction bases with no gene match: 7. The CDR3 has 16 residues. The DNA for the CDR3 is TGCGCCAGCAGCCCGCCTCGGACTAGCGGGAGTAATGAGCAGTTCTTC. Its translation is CASSPPRTSGSNEQFF.

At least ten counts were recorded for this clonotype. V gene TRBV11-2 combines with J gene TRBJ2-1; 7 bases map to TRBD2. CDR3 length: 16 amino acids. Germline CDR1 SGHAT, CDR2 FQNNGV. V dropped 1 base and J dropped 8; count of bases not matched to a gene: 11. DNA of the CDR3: TGTGCCAGCAGCTTAGGGCTTCGGGGGAGGGTCGATGAGCAGTTCTTC. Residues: CASSLGLRGRVDEQFF. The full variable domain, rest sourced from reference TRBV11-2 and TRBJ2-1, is EAGVAQSPRYKIIEKRQSVAFWCNPISGHATLYWYQQILGQGPKLLIQFQNNGVVDDSQLPKDRFSAERLKGVDSTLKIQPAKLEDSAVYLCASSLGLRGRVDEQFFGPGTRLTVL.

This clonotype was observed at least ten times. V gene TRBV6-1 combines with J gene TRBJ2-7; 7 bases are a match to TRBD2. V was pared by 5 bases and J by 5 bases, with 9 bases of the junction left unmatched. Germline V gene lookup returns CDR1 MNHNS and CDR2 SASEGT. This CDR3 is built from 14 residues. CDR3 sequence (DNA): TGTGCCAGCAGTTTCGCCGGGACTACCAACGAGCAGTACTTC. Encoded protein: CASSFAGTTNEQYF.

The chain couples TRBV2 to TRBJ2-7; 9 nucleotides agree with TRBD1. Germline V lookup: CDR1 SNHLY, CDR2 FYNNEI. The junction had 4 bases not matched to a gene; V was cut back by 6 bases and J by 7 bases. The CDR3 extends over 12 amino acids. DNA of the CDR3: TGTGCCAGCAGGACAGGGGGGACTGAGCAGTACTTC. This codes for CASRTGGTEQYF.

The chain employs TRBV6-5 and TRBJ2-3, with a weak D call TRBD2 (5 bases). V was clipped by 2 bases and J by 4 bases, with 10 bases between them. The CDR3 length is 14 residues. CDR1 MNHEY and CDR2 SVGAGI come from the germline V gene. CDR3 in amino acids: CASSYQLGADTQYF. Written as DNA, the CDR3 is TGTGCCAGCAGTTACCAGCTCGGGGCAGATACGCAGTATTTT.

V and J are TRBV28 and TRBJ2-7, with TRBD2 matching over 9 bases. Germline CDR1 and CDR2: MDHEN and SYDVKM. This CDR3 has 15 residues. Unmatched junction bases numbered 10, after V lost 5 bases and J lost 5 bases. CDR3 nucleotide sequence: TGTGCCAGCAGTACCATTGTTGTAGCGGGAGACGAGCAGTACTTC. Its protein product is CASSTIVVAGDEQYF.

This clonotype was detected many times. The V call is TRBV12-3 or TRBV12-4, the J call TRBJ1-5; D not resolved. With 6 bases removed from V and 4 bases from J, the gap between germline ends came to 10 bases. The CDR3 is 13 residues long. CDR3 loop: CASRPGRNQPQHF. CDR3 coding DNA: TGTGCCAGCAGACCCGGACGGAATCAGCCCCAGCATTTT.

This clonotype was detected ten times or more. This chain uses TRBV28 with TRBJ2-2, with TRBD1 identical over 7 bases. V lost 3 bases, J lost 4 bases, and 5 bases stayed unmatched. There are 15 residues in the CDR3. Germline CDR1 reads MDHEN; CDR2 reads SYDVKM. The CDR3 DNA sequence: TGTGCCAGCAGTTTGCAGACAGGGCGCACCGGGGAGCTGTTTTTT. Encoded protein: CASSLQTGRTGELFF.

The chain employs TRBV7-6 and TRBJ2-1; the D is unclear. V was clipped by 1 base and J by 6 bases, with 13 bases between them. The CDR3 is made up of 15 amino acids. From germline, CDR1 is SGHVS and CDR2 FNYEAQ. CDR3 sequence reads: CASSLEARFGNEQFF. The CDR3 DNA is TGTGCCAGCAGCTTAGAAGCCAGATTTGGCAATGAGCAGTTCTTC.

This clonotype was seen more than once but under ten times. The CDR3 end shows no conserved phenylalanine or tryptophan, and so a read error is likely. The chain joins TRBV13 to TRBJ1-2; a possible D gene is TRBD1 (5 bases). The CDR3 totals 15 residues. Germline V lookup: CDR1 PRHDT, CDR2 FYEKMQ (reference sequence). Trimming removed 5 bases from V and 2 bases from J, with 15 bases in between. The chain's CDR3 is CASSIPIGDNYGYTS. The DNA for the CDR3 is TGTGCCAGCAGCATCCCAATAGGGGACAACTATGGCTACACCTCC.

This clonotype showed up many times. The CDR3 sequence: CASSLGANTEAFF. The CDR3 nucleotides are TGTGCCAGCAGTTTAGGGGCGAACACTGAAGCTTTCTTT. This chain uses TRBV27 with TRBJ1-1; D is perhaps TRBD1 (5 bases). The CDR3 sequence is 13 residues long. Germline V gene lookup returns CDR1 MNHEY and CDR2 SMNVEV (reference sequence). Trimming stripped 2 bases from V and 1 base from J, with 5 bases between.

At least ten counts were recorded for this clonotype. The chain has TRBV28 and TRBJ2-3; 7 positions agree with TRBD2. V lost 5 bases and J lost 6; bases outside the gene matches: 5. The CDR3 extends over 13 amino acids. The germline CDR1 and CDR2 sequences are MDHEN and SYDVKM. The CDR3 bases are TGTGCCAGCAGTCCCGGGAGGTTGGATACGCAGTATTTT. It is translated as CASSPGRLDTQYF.

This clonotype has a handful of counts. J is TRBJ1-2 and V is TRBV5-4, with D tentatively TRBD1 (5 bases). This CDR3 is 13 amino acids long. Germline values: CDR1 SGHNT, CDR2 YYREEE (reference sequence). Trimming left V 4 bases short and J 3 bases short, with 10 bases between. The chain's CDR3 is CASSRGVDYGYTF. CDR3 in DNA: TGTGCCAGCAGCCGGGGGGTCGACTATGGCTACACCTTC.

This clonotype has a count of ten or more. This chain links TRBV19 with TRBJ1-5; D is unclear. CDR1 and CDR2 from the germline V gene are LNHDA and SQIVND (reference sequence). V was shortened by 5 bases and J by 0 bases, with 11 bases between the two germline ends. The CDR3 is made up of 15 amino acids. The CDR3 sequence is CASSQRFDSNQPQHF. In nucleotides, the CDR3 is TGTGCCAGTAGTCAGAGATTTGATAGCAATCAGCCCCAGCATTTT. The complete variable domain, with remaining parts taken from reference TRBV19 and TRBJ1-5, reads DGGITQSPKYLFRKEGQNVTLSCEQNLNHDAMYWYRQDPGQGLRLIYYSQIVNDFQKGDIAEGYSVSREKKESFPLTVTSAQKNPTAFYLCASSQRFDSNQPQHFGDGTRLSIL.

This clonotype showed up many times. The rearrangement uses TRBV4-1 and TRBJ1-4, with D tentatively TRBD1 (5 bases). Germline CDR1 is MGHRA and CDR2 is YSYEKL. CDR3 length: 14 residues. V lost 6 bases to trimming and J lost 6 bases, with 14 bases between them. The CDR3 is CASSGGKEDEKLFF. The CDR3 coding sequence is TGCGCCAGCAGTGGGGGGAAAGAGGATGAAAAACTGTTTTTT.